These T cell receptor beta chains were read from a single sample in a study of shared clonotypes between healthy human individuals. Using immunoSEQ multiplex PCR, the repertoire was profiled, and TCRdb retains in-frame clones only, with some absent. The sample records about 1 million clones, roughly 75% being singletons. Sequences were obtained from memory CD4+ T cells sorted from blood. These TCRs come from a man aged 18 to 35 in good health. CDR3s include the opening cysteine and the closing phenylalanine or tryptophan. D genes are given only for firm matches. A clone size is listed for some rows: how often the clone was seen (once, few, many), or a class if it is expanded.

TRBV6-1,TRBJ2-7,.,.,CASSEQDFMYEQYF,TGTGCCAGCAGTGAACAAGATTTTATGTACGAGCAGTACTTC
TRBV30,TRBJ1-2,.,.,CAWSVLGAAGYTF,TGTGCCTGGAGTGTACTAGGGGCTGCTGGCTACACCTTC
TRBV9,TRBJ2-7,.,.,CASSVATGGVYEQYF,TGTGCCAGCAGCGTAGCTACTGGGGGAGTCTACGAGCAGTACTTC
TRBV4-2,TRBJ2-3,.,TRBD2,CASSQAAGDGNTQYF,TGTGCCAGCAGCCAAGCGGCGGGGGATGGGAATACGCAGTATTTT
TRBV4-1,TRBJ1-2,.,.,CASSQGAETNYGYTF,TGCGCCAGCAGCCAAGGAGCAGAGACTAACTATGGCTACACCTTC
TRBV5-1,TRBJ1-2,once,TRBD1,CASSLGTGTDYGYTF,TGCGCCAGCAGCTTGGGGACCGGGACAGACTATGGCTACACCTTC
TRBV7-2,TRBJ1-3,.,.,CASSHDLRGVDTRRNTIYF,TGTGCCAGCAGCCACGATCTCCGCGGCGTGGATACAAGGCGAAACACCATATATTTT
TRBV9,TRBJ1-6,few,TRBD1,CASSEDRDSPLHF,TGTGCCAGCAGCGAGGACAGGGATTCACCCCTCCACTTT
TRBV5-1,TRBJ1-5,.,.,CASSSGQSNQPQHF,TGCGCCAGCAGCTCCGGACAGAGCAATCAGCCCCAGCATTTT
TRBV9,TRBJ1-2,.,.,CASSPGLGVYGYTF,TGTGCCAGCAGCCCGGGCCTTGGGGTCTATGGCTACACCTTC
TRBV14,TRBJ2-1,.,TRBD2,CASSHLLAGGYNEQFF,TGTGCCAGCAGCCATTTACTAGCGGGAGGCTACAATGAGCAGTTCTTC